This T cell receptor (beta chain) is drawn from a study of shared clonotypes between healthy human individuals. Regarding the study as a whole: Among donors, sharing of clonotypes was expected to be affected by sequencing depth. It was observed that approximately 5% of naive CD4 clonotypes were shared across several donors. Larger richness was generally estimated for naive than memory subsets.

Assay used: immunoSEQ multiplex PCR; TCRdb lists only in-frame clones, some missing. In the table there are 2,100,000 or so clones, approximately 96% of which are singletons. On this clone: Its antigen is still unknown.

This CDR3 is 14 amino acids long. Germline V gives CDR1 SGHTA, CDR2 FQGNSA. The V gene end was trimmed by 5 bases and the J gene end by 3 bases; junction bases not matched to a gene: 6. Sequenced: naive CD4+ T cells sorted from blood. Subset given: CD45RA+ positively selected. The TCR originated in a man between 18 and 35 years old in good health. The rearrangement uses TRBV7-2 and TRBJ1-1, with TRBD1 matching over 7 bases. The CDR3 nucleotides read TGTGCCAGCAGCACCGAGACAGGGTACACTGAAGCTTTCTTT. It encodes CASSTETGYTEAFF. Full variable domain (rest looked up from reference TRBV7-2 and TRBJ1-1): GAGVSQSPSNKVTEKGKDVELRCDPISGHTALYWYRQSLGQGLEFLIYFQGNSAPDKSGLPSDRFSAERTGGSVSTLTIQRTQQEDSAVYLCASSTETGYTEAFFGQGTRLTVV.